This T cell receptor beta chain was captured by sequencing in a study of CD8+ T cells in alopecia areata. Whole-study findings and limits: Especially in alopecia totalis/universalis, lesional scalp showed greater clonality than normal scalp did.

Noted treatment: oral pan-JAK inhibitor, 5-10 mg twice daily. The CDR3 is made up of 17 amino acids. The germline V gene has CDR1 LGHNA and CDR2 YSLEER. With regard to this clone: Its specificity is unknown.

RNA extraction and reverse transcription yielded cDNA as sequencing template. The method was immunoSEQ multiplex PCR; TCRdb's version includes in-frame clones alone and lacks a portion of them. The sample includes 210,000 or so clones, roughly three fifths of them seen just once. Specimen: CD4+ T cells sorted from blood, collected at week 44, from a patient treated with tofacitinib. The chain joins TRBV4-3 to TRBJ2-5; the D gene is possibly TRBD1 (5 bases). The end of the DNA is better explained by TRBJ2-7, so the J call may be wrong. This clonotype was obtained from a human donor with alopecia areata. CDR3 nucleotide sequence: TGCGCCAGCAGCCAACTTCTTTCAGGGTGGACGGTGTACGAGCAGTACTTC. Translating it yields CASSQLLSGWTVYEQYF.